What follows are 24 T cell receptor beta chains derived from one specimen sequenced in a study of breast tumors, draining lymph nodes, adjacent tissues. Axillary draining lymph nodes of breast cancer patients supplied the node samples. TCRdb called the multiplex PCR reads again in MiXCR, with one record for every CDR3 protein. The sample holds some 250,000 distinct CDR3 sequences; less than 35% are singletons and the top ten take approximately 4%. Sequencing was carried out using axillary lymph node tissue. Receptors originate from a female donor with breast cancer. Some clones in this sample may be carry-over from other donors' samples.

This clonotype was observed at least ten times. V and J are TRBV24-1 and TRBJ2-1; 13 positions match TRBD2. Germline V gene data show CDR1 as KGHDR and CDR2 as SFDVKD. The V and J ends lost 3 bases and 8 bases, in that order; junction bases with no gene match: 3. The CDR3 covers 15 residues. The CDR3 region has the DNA TGTGCCACCAGTGATCCCGGACTAGCGGGAGATGAGCAGTTCTTC. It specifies CATSDPGLAGDEQFF.

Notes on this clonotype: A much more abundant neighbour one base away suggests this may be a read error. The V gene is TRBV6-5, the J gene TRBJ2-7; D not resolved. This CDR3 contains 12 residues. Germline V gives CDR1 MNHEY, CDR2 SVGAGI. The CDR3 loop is CAISGYRYEQYF. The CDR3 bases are TGTGCCATCAGTGGATATCGATACGAGCAGTACTTC.

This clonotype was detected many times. CDR3 coding DNA: TGTGCCAGCTCATTTTCAGGACTAGCGGAGACAGATACGCAGTATTTT. Amino acids: CASSFSGLAETDTQYF. This chain connects TRBV18 to TRBJ2-3; 10 nucleotides agree with TRBD2. The germline gives CDR1 KGHSH, CDR2 LQKENI. This CDR3 contains 16 residues. V lost 5 bases, J lost 3 bases, and 8 bases stayed unmatched.

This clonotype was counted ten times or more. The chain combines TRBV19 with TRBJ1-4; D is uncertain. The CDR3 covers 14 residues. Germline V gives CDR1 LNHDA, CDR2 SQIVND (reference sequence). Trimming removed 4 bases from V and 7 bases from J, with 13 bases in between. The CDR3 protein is CASSTIRATEKLFF. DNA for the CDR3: TGTGCCAGTAGTACCATAAGGGCTACTGAAAAACTGTTTTTT.

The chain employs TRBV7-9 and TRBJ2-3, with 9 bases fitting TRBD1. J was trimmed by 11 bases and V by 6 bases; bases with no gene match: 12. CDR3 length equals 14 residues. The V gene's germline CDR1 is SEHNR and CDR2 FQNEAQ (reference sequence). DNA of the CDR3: TGTGCCAGCAGGAGGGGACAGGGCGGCAATGAGCAGTATTTT. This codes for CASRRGQGGNEQYF.

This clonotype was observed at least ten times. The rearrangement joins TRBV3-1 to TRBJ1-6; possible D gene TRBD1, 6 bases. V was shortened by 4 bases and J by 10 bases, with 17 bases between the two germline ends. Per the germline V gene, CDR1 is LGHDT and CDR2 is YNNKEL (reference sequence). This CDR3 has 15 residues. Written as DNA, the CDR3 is TGTGCCAGCAGCCCGAGCACAGGGAACGGATCACCCCTCCACTTT. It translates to CASSPSTGNGSPLHF.

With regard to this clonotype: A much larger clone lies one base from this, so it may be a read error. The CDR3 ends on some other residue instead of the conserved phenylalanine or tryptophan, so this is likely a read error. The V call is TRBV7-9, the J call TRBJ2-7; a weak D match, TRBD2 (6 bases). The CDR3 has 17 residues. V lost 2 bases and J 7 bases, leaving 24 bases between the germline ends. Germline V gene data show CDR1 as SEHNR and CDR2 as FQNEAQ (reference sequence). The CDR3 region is CASSLSAPGGALGEQYL. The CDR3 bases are TGTGCCAGCAGCTTATCGGCCCCTGGCGGGGCACTCGGGGAGCAGTACCTC.

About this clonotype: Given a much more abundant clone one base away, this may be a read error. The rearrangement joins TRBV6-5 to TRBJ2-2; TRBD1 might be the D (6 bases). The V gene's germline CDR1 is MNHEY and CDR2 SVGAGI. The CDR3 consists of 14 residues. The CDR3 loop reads CAGSSSGATGELFF. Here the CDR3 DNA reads TGTGCCGGCAGTTCCTCAGGGGCTACCGGGGAGCTGTTTTTT.

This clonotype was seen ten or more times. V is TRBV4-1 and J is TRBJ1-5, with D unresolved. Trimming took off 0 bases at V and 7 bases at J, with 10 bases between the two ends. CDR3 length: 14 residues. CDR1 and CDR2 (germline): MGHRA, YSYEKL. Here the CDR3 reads CASSQELFGQPQHF. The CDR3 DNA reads TGCGCCAGCAGCCAAGAGCTATTCGGACAGCCCCAGCATTTT.

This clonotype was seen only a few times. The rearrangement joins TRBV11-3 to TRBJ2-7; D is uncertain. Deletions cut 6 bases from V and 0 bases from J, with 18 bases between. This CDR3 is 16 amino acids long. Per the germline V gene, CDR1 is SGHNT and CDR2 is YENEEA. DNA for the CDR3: TGTGCCAGCAGACCCTTCTGGCAGAAGAGCTCCTACGAGCAGTACTTC. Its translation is CASRPFWQKSSYEQYF.

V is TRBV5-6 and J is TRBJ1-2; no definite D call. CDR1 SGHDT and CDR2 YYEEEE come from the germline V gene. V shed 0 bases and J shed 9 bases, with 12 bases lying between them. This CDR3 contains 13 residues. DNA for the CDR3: TGTGCCAGCAGCTTGGTTTATTCCCGCCGCTACACCTTC. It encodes CASSLVYSRRYTF.

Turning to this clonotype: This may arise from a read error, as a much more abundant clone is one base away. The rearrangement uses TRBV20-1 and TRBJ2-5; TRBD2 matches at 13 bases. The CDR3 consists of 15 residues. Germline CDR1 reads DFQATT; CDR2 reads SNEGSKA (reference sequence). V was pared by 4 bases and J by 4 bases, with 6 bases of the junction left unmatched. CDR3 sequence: CSAKGLAGPAETQYF. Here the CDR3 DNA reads TGCAGTGCTAAGGGACTAGCGGGGCCCGCAGAGACCCAGTACTTC.

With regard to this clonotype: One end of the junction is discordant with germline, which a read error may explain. The CDR3 coding sequence is TGTGCTAGCAGTTTCCCGGGGGGCACCTTGACCTACGAGCAGTACTTC. Translation gives CASSFPGGTLTYEQYF. V is TRBV7-7 and J is TRBJ2-7; a weak D match, TRBD2 (7 bases). The CDR3 spans 16 residues. CDR1 is SSHAT, CDR2 FNYEAQ, per germline (reference sequence).

In DNA, the CDR3 is TGTGCCATCAGTGAAGCAGGGATCTCTGGAAACACCATATATTTT. It specifies CAISEAGISGNTIYF. V usage is TRBV10-3 and J usage is TRBJ1-3; D is perhaps TRBD1 (5 bases). The germline V gene encodes CDR1 ENHRY and CDR2 SYGVKD. V was shortened by 3 bases and J by 0 bases, with 9 bases between the two germline ends. The CDR3 totals 15 residues.

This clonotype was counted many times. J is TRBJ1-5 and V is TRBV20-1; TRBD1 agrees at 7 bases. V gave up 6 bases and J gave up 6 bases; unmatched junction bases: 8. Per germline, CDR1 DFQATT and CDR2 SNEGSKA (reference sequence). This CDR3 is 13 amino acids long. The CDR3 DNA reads TGCAGTGCCCATCAGGGGGTAGGTCAGCCCCAGCATTTT. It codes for CSAHQGVGQPQHF.

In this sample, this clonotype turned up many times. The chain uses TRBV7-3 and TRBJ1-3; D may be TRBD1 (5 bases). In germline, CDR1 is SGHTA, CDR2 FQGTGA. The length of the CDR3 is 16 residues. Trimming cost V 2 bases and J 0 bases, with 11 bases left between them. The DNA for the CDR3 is TGTGCCAGCAGCTTACGGGACCGGTACTCTGGAAACACCATATATTTT. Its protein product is CASSLRDRYSGNTIYF.

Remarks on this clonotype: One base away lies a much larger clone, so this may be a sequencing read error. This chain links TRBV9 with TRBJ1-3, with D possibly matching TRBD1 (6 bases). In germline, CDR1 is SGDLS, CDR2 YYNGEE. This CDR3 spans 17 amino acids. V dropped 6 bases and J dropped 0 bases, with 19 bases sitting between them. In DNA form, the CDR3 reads TGTGCCAGCAACACCGGGGGAGGGGGTATCTCTGGAAACACCATATATTTT. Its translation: CASNTGGGGISGNTIYF.

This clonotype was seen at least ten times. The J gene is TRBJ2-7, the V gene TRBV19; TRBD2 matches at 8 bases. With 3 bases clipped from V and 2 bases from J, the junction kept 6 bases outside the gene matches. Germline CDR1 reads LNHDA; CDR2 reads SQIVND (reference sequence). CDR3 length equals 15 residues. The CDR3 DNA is TGTGCCAGTAGTATGAGCGGCGGGGGGACCTACGAGCAGTACTTC. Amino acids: CASSMSGGGTYEQYF.

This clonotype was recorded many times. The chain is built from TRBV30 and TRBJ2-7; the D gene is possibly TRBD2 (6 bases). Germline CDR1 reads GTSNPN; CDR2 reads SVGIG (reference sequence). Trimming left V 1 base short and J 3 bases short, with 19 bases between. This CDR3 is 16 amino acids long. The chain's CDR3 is CAWSERGGGTRYEQYF. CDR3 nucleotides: TGTGCCTGGAGTGAAAGGGGTGGCGGGACTCGCTACGAGCAGTACTTC.

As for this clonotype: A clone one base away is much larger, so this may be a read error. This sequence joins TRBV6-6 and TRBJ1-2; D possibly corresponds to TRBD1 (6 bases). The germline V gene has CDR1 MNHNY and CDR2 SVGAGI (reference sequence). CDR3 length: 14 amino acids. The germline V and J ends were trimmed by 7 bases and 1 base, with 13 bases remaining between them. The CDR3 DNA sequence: TGTGCCAGCACCCCAGGGACAAATAACTATGGCTACACCTTC. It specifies CASTPGTNNYGYTF.

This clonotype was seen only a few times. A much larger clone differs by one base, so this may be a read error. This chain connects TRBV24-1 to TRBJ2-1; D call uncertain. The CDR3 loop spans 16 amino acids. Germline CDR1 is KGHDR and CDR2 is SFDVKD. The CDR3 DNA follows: TGTGCCACCAGTGATACCCTGGTCGGGTCCTACAATGGGCAGTTCTTC. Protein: CATSDTLVGSYNGQFF.

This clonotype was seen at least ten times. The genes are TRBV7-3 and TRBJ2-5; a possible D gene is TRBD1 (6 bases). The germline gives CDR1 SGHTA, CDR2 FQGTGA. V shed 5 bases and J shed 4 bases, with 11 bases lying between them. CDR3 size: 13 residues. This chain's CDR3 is CASSQMGAETQYF. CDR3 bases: TGTGCCAGCAGCCAAATGGGGGCAGAGACCCAGTACTTC.

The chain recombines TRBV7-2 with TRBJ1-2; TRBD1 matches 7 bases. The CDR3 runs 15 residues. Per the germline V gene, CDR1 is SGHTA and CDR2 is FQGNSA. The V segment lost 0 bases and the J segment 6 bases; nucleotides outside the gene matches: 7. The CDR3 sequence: CASSLALRGHNGYTF. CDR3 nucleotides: TGTGCCAGCAGCTTAGCATTGAGGGGGCACAATGGCTACACCTTC.

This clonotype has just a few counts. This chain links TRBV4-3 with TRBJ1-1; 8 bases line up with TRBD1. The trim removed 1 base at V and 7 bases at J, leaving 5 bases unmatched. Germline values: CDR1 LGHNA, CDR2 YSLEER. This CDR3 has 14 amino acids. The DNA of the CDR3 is TGCGCCAGCAGCCAAGGAAACAGGGGGTTTGAAGCTTTCTTT. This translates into CASSQGNRGFEAFF.